This T cell receptor (beta chain) was profiled in a study of T cells in Graves' hyperthyroidism and ophthalmopathy. The CDR3 regions of TCR beta were amplified from RNA transcripts. The HTBI primer set served for first-round RT-PCR of the TCR CDR3. Each CDR3 protein is one row after TCRdb ran MiXCR on the multiplex PCR reads. Of 700,000 or so distinct CDR3 sequences in the sample, over 15% are singletons; the top ten hold around 7.7%. This clonotype was found many times. This CDR3 contains 13 residues. Between the trimmed V and J ends, which lost 4 bases and 0 bases, there was a span of 6 bases. Germline V gene lookup returns CDR1 SNHLY and CDR2 FYNNEI.

This chain links TRBV2 with TRBJ1-2; D is unresolved. This clonotype originated in a man aged 18 to 29 with Graves' hyperthyroidism. Sequencing used blood. CDR3 sequence reads: CASSATTNYGYTF. CDR3 sequence (DNA): TGTGCCAGCAGTGCTACCACTAACTATGGCTACACCTTC.